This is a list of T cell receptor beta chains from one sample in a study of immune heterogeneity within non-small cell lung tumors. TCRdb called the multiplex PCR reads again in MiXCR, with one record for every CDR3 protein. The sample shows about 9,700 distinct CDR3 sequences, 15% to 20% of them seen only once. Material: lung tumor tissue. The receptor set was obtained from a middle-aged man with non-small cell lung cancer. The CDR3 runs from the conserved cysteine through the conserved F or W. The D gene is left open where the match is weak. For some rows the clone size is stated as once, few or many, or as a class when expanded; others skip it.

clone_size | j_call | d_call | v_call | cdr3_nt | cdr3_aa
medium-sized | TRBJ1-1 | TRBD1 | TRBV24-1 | TGTGCCACCAGGGCCGGGGCAGGGGGTTACACTGAAGCTTTCTTT | CATRAGAGGYTEAFF
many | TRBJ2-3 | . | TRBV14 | TGTGCCAGCAGCCAAAGGGGAGTTAGCACAGATACGCAGTATTTT | CASSQRGVSTDTQYF
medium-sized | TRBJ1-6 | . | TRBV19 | TGTGCCAGTAGTAATGTAGGCAGCAATTCACCCCTCCACTTT | CASSNVGSNSPLHF
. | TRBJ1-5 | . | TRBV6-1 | TGTGCCAGCAGGCGGGGAGGGTCTAGCAATCAGCCCCAGCATTTT | CASRRGGSSNQPQHF
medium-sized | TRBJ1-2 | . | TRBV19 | TGTGCCAGTAAACCGGGGTCCCCTAACTATGGCTACACCTTC | CASKPGSPNYGYTF
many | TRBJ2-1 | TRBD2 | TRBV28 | TGTGCCAGCACAGGACTAGCGGAGCAGTTCTTC | CASTGLAEQFF
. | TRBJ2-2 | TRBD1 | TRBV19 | TGTGTCATTAGGGACAGCCGAACCGGGGAGCTGTTTTTT | CVIRDSRTGELFF
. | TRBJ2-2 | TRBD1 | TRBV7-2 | TGTGCCAGCGGACGACAGGGGGCAACCGGGGAGCTGTTTTTT | CASGRQGATGELFF
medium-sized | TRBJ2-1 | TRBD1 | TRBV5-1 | TGCGCCAGCAGCTTGGCACGGGACAGTCCCTCCTACAATGAGCAGTTCTTC | CASSLARDSPSYNEQFF
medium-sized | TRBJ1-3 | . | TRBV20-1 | TGCAGTGCTATACGCCTCTCCCTGGAGGACCATAACTCTGGAAACACCATATATTTT | CSAIRLSLEDHNSGNTIYF
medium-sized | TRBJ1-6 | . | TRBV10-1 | TGCGCCAGCAGAGTTTGCCGAAACTATAATTCACCCCTCCACTTT | CASRVCRNYNSPLHF
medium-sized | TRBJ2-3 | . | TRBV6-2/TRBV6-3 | TGTGCCAGCAGTTACGTGACCCGCACAGATACGCAGTATTTT | CASSYVTRTDTQYF
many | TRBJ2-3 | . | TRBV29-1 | TGCAGCGTTGAAGCATGGGGAAGGAGGGACCCAGATACGCAGTATTTT | CSVEAWGRRDPDTQYF
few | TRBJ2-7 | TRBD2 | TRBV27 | TGTGCCAGCAGTACGGGACTAGCGGGAGTCGGTGAGCAGTACTTC | CASSTGLAGVGEQYF
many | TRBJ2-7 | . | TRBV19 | TGTGCCAGTGGAAGGACAGACGGCGGGGAGCAGTACTTC | CASGRTDGGEQYF
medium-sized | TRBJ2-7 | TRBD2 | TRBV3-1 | TGTGCCAGCAGCCCGTCGGGAGGGAAGGGGGAGCAGTACTTC | CASSPSGGKGEQYF
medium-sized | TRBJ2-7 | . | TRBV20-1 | TGCAGTGCTAGACCCAGGGGCTCCTACGAGCAGTACTTC | CSARPRGSYEQYF
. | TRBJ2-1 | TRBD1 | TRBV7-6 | TGTGCCAGCAGCCCCCCCCCTTCGACAGGGAACAATGAGCAGTTCTTC | CASSPPPSTGNNEQFF
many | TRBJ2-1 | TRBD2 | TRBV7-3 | TGTGCCAGCAGCTTAAGGTGGGGTGGGACTAGCTATACCAATGAGCAGTTCTTC | CASSLRWGGTSYTNEQFF
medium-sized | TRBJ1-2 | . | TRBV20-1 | TGCAGTGCTAACAGGAACTATGGCTACACCTTC | CSANRNYGYTF
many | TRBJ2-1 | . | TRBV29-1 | TGCAGCGTCCAACCGGGGGCAGGGGGGGATGAGCAGTTCTTC | CSVQPGAGGDEQFF
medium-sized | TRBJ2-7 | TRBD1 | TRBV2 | TGTGCCAGCACTACGCCAAGACAGGGGTGGGCCTACGAGCAGTACTTC | CASTTPRQGWAYEQYF
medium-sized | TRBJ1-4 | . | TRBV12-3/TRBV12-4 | TGTGCCAGCAGAAACCAGGGTTATGGCGAAAAACTGTTTTTT | CASRNQGYGEKLFF
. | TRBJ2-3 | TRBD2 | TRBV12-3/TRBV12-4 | TGTGCCAGCAGCCCGACTAGCGGGAGGCCAAGCACAGATACGCAGTATTTT | CASSPTSGRPSTDTQYF
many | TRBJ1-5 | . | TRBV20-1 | TGCAGTGCTGCCCGTCCCGGTATTGGGTATAGCAATCAGCCCCAGCATTTT | CSAARPGIGYSNQPQHF
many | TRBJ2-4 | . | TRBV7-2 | TGTGCCAGCAGGGAAGCGGGTGTTGACATTCAGTACTTC | CASREAGVDIQYF
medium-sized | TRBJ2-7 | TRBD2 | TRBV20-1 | TGCAGTGCTAGAGATGAACTAGCGGGAGGCAGTCTCTACGAGCAGTACTTC | CSARDELAGGSLYEQYF
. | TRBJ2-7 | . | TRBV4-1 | TGCGCCAGCAGCCAAGGGCCCGGGACAACCTACGAGCAGTACTTC | CASSQGPGTTYEQYF
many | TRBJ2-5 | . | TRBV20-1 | TGCAGTGCTACCGCACAGGGCAGGGCTCAAGAGACCCAGTACTTC | CSATAQGRAQETQYF
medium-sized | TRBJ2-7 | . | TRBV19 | TGTGCCAGTAGCAGGGGGGGAAATCGGGGCGAGCAGTACTTC | CASSRGGNRGEQYF
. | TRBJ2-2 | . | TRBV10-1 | TGCGCCAGCAGTGAGCGGCGCGACACCGGGGAGCTGTTTTTT | CASSERRDTGELFF
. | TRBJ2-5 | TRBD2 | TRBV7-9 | TGTGCCAGCATCGGGGGACTAGTGGGTTTGGGAGAGACCCAGTACTTC | CASIGGLVGLGETQYF
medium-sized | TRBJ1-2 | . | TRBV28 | TGTGCCAGCAGTTTAAGCGGGACGCTATATGGCTACACCTTC | CASSLSGTLYGYTF
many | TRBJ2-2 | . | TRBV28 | TGTGCCAGCAGTTTATGGGGGATTGACACCGGGGAGCTGTTTTTT | CASSLWGIDTGELFF
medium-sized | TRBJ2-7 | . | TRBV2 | TGTGCCAGCAGTGACAGGGGCGAGCAGTACTTC | CASSDRGEQYF
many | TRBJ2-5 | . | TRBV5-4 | TGTGCCAGCAGCTTGGGGGGCCAAGAGACCCAGTACTTC | CASSLGGQETQYF
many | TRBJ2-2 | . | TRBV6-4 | TGTGCCAGCAGTGAAGGGGAGGACACCGGGGAGCTGTTTTTT | CASSEGEDTGELFF
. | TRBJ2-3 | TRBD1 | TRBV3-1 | TGTGCCAGCAGCCCCAATCCCGGGACAGGAACAGATACGCAGTATTTT | CASSPNPGTGTDTQYF
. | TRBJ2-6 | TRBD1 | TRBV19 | TGTGCCAGTAGTACCCGACAGGGGGCTGGGTTCAACGTCCTGACTTTC | CASSTRQGAGFNVLTF
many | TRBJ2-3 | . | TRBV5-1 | TGCGCCAGCATCATAGGACCATATGGCACAGATACGCAGTATTTT | CASIIGPYGTDTQYF
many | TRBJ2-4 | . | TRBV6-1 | TGTGCCAGCTCCCCCGACAGGGAGGCAAACATTCAGTACTTC | CASSPDREANIQYF
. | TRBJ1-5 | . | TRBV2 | TGTGCCAGCAGTGGGCAGGCGGCCTTTGGGTGGCCCCAGCATTTT | CASSGQAAFGWPQHF
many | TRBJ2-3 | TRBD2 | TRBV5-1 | TGCGCCAGCAGCTTGAGGGCCCTGACTAGCGGGGGTAGGGATACGCAGTATTTT | CASSLRALTSGGRDTQYF
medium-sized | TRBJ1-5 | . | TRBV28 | TGTGCCAGCAGGCAATACAGGTTCCCGGATCAGCCCCAGCATTTT | CASRQYRFPDQPQHF
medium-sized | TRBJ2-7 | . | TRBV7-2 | TGTGCCAGCAGCTTTCTCGGGGGACCCTACGAGCAGTACTTC | CASSFLGGPYEQYF
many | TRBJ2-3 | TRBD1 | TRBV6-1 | TGTGCCAGCAGTTCCGAGGGGGCTAGCACAGATACGCAGTATTTT | CASSSEGASTDTQYF